Below are 30 T cell receptor beta chains sequenced from a single sample in a study of T cells expressing NK-cell markers. No DNA is given; TCRdb re-called the 5' RACE reads and lists each CDR3 protein once. This table holds about 390,000 distinct CDR3 sequences. Sequenced sample: blood T cells: a sorted CD56 or NKG2C T cell subset, CD4+ or CD8+ T cells, or bulk PBMC T cells (not recorded which). The receptors derive from a woman aged 45-59 years in good health.

The rearrangement links TRBV12-3 or TRBV12-4 to TRBJ1-5. The CDR3 is made up of 13 amino acids. The CDR3 protein is CASSLRGGGPQHF.

The rearrangement joins TRBV7-9 to TRBJ1-1; TCRdb's assignment of TRBD1 cannot be checked, as there is no DNA. CDR1 is SEHNR and CDR2 is FQNEAQ in the germline V gene (reference sequence). The CDR3 has 12 amino acids. The CDR3 spells CASSFPGSPAFF.

The rearrangement uses TRBV5-1 and TRBJ1-4. The CDR3 has 14 amino acids. In germline, CDR1 is SGHRS, CDR2 YFSETQ. CDR3 loop: CASSRGTTNEKLFF.

This chain uses TRBV12-3 or TRBV12-4 with TRBJ2-2. The CDR3 is made up of 14 amino acids. The CDR3 protein is CASRLAGDIGELFF.

The chain joins TRBV6-2 or TRBV6-3 to TRBJ2-7; TCRdb's D gene call, TRBD2, goes unchecked for lack of DNA. CDR3 length: 16 amino acids. CDR1 MNHEY and CDR2 SVGEGT come from the germline V gene. The CDR3 here is CASSPGTSGNIYEQYF.

The V and J genes are TRBV4-1 and TRBJ1-3; the D call from TCRdb, TRBD1, cannot be confirmed without DNA. Germline CDR1 is MGHRA and CDR2 is YSYEKL. The CDR3 spans 15 residues. CDR3 sequence: CASSQDRGQGNTIYF.

The J gene is TRBJ1-5, the V gene TRBV12-3 or TRBV12-4. This CDR3 comprises 16 residues. CDR3 region: CASSFGGLHSNQPQHF.

The V gene is TRBV29-1, the J gene TRBJ2-3; TCRdb outputs TRBD2, but without DNA this stays unchecked. The CDR3 contains 18 residues. Germline V gene sequence: CDR1 SQVTM, CDR2 ANQGSEA. This CDR3 reads CSVGKLAGLPRQADTQYF.

This sequence joins TRBV24-1 and TRBJ2-6; TCRdb indicates TRBD2, and absent DNA this call remains unverified. Germline CDR1 reads KGHDR; CDR2 reads SFDVKD. CDR3 length: 17 residues. The CDR3 here is CATSRAGSSSGANVLTF.

This rearrangement joins TRBV24-1 to TRBJ2-1; TCRdb indicates TRBD1, and absent DNA this call remains unverified. This CDR3 is 15 amino acids long. Germline assignment: CDR1 KGHDR and CDR2 SFDVKD. This chain's CDR3 is CATSAVDRGGDEQFF.

The chain has TRBV5-1 and TRBJ1-6; TCRdb reports TRBD1, a call that lacks DNA to check it against. This CDR3 is 16 amino acids long. Germline V gene data show CDR1 as SGHRS and CDR2 as YFSETQ. Here the CDR3 reads CASSLGDSLYNSPLHF.

This chain joins TRBV11-3 and TRBJ2-1. Germline V gene sequence: CDR1 SGHNT, CDR2 YENEEA. The CDR3 length is 14 residues. Here the CDR3 reads CASSLEAIYNEQFF.

CDR3 in amino acids: CASSNIHQVSGGPTGSYEQYF. The chain is built from TRBV28 and TRBJ2-7; absent DNA, TCRdb's TRBD2 call cannot be checked. CDR3 length: 21 residues. Germline V lookup: CDR1 MDHEN, CDR2 SYDVKM.

The chain carries TRBV14 and TRBJ2-5; TCRdb lists TRBD1, though no DNA is available to test this call. CDR1 and CDR2 from the germline V gene are SGHDN and FVKESK. The CDR3 runs to 16 residues. This chain's CDR3 is CASSQDARGREETQYF. Full variable domain (rest looked up from reference TRBV14 and TRBJ2-5): EAGVTQFPSHSVIEKGQTVTLRCDPISGHDNLYWYRRVMGKEIKFLLHFVKESKQDESGMPNNRFLAERTGGTYSTLKVQPAELEDSGVYFCASSQDARGREETQYFGPGTRLLVL.

The gene calls are TRBV20-1 and TRBJ2-3; TCRdb outputs TRBD2, but without DNA this stays unchecked. The germline V gene encodes CDR1 DFQATT and CDR2 SNEGSKA (reference sequence). The CDR3 runs 15 residues. CDR3 loop: CSATKRGSSTDTQYF.

The V call is TRBV20-1, the J call TRBJ1-2. The CDR3 sequence is 14 residues long. The germline CDR1 and CDR2 sequences are DFQATT and SNEGSKA (reference sequence). The chain's CDR3 is CSARSGENSYGYTF.

This chain connects TRBV4-1 to TRBJ2-6; with no DNA, the TCRdb D assignment of TRBD2 cannot be verified. CDR3 length equals 18 residues. The germline V gene has CDR1 MGHRA and CDR2 YSYEKL. The CDR3 region is CASSQGGGAGSGANVLTF.

The gene calls are TRBV4-1 and TRBJ1-1; absent DNA, TCRdb's TRBD1 call cannot be checked. Germline V CDR1 and CDR2: MGHRA, YSYEKL. The CDR3 is made up of 14 amino acids. The CDR3 region is CASSPVVGGTEAFF.

The chain has TRBV27 and TRBJ1-1; checking the TCRdb D call of TRBD1 is not possible without DNA. Germline CDR1 is MNHEY and CDR2 is SMNVEV (reference sequence). The CDR3 consists of 14 residues. This CDR3 is CASSPTGQGAEAFF.

The chain couples TRBV12-3 or TRBV12-4 to TRBJ2-4. This CDR3 spans 12 amino acids. CDR3 loop: CASKLAKNIQYF.

The V and J genes are TRBV6-1 and TRBJ2-7. CDR3 length: 15 residues. In germline, CDR1 is MNHNS, CDR2 SASEGT. This CDR3 reads CASSSVTRPFGEQYF.

V gene TRBV27 combines with J gene TRBJ2-3. Germline lookup yields CDR1 MNHEY and CDR2 SMNVEV (reference sequence). The CDR3 has 13 residues. CDR3: CASSLNRADTQYF.

The chain links TRBV12-3 or TRBV12-4 to TRBJ2-2; TCRdb lists TRBD2, though no DNA is available to test this call. The CDR3 contains 16 residues. The CDR3 sequence is CASRRLAGVRTGELFF.

The chain links TRBV29-1 to TRBJ2-2; the D call of TRBD1 rests on TCRdb alone, since no DNA is present to check it. Looked up from germline, CDR1 is SQVTM and CDR2 is ANQGSEA. The CDR3 sequence is 14 residues long. The CDR3 is CSVGTGGGIGELFF.

CDR3 in amino acids: CSGRGSSNEKLFF. This chain joins TRBV29-1 and TRBJ1-4; absent DNA, TCRdb's TRBD1 call cannot be checked. Per the germline V gene, CDR1 is SQVTM and CDR2 is ANQGSEA. This CDR3 is 13 amino acids long.

The chain recombines TRBV14 with TRBJ2-1; as DNA is missing, the TRBD2 call by TCRdb cannot be tested. The CDR3 is 14 residues long. The germline V gene encodes CDR1 SGHDN and CDR2 FVKESK. The CDR3 reads CASQEGTGYNEQFF.

This sequence joins TRBV28 and TRBJ1-5; checking the TCRdb D call of TRBD1 is not possible without DNA. The CDR3 is made up of 12 amino acids. The germline gives CDR1 MDHEN, CDR2 SYDVKM. This CDR3 is CASGGQVQPQHF.

The chain carries TRBV6-1 and TRBJ2-2; TCRdb's D gene call, TRBD2, goes unchecked for lack of DNA. This CDR3 is 15 amino acids long. CDR1 and CDR2 from the germline V gene are MNHNS and SASEGT. This CDR3 is CASRDRGLNTGELFF.

The CDR3 protein is CSAAGTSGRAMRDEQFF. The chain links TRBV29-1 to TRBJ2-1; with no DNA, the TCRdb D assignment of TRBD2 cannot be verified. The CDR3 has 17 residues. Germline V gene data show CDR1 as SQVTM and CDR2 as ANQGSEA.

The J gene is TRBJ2-7, the V gene TRBV5-1; without DNA, the TCRdb call of TRBD2 cannot be checked. Germline loops: CDR1 SGHRS, CDR2 YFSETQ. CDR3 length: 15 amino acids. The CDR3 region is CASSLMWEGLGEQYF.